These T cell receptor beta chains were read from a single sample in a study of blood T cells in healthy people across ages. One entry per CDR3 protein results from TCRdb running MiXCR on the 5' RACE reads. The table lists a few hundred thousand distinct CDR3 sequences, more than 45% of them singletons. What was sequenced was blood. Source of these receptors: a man aged 55 to 70 in good health. CDR3s include the opening cysteine and the closing phenylalanine or tryptophan. D genes are given only for firm matches. Rows give clone size only sometimes, using once, few, many, or a class for an expanded clone.

clone size,J gene,V gene,D gene,CDR3 protein,CDR3 DNA
NA,TRBJ1-6,TRBV6-5,NA,CASSYGDTQGGDSPLHF,TGTGCCAGCAGTTATGGGGACACCCAAGGAGGGGATTCACCCCTCCACTTT
few,TRBJ1-1,TRBV20-1,TRBD1,CSAPSRDRGFRNTEAFF,TGCAGTGCTCCCTCCCGGGACAGGGGATTTCGGAACACTGAAGCTTTCTTT
NA,TRBJ2-3,TRBV5-1,NA,CASSPGTEDYTDTQYF,TGCGCCAGCAGCCCCGGGACTGAGGACTACACAGATACGCAGTATTTT
many,TRBJ1-2,TRBV6-5,NA,CASSLDPGVPNYGYTF,TGTGCCAGCAGTTTGGACCCAGGGGTGCCTAACTATGGCTACACCTTC
NA,TRBJ1-5,TRBV30,NA,CAWNRDGGNQPQHF,TGTGCCTGGAATCGAGACGGAGGGAATCAGCCCCAGCATTTT
NA,TRBJ2-1,TRBV3-1,NA,CASSRDTRSYNEQFF,TGTGCCAGCAGCCGGGACACCCGCTCCTACAATGAGCAGTTCTTC
NA,TRBJ1-2,TRBV10-2,NA,CASTGLQAGGYTF,TGCGCCAGCACCGGCCTACAGGCGGGTGGCTACACCTTC
few,TRBJ2-7,TRBV6-1,TRBD1,CASRGDSSYEQYF,TGTGCCAGCAGAGGGGACAGCTCCTACGAGCAGTACTTC
NA,TRBJ1-2,TRBV7-2,NA,CASSPKGRGYTF,TGTGCCAGCAGCCCCAAGGGGAGAGGCTACACCTTC
NA,TRBJ2-7,TRBV20-1,NA,CSAREGQGTYEQYF,TGCAGTGCTAGAGAAGGGCAGGGGACCTACGAGCAGTACTTC
few,TRBJ2-7,TRBV29-1,NA,CSGGASYEQYF,TGCAGCGGAGGGGCCTCCTACGAGCAGTACTTC
NA,TRBJ2-7,TRBV2,TRBD2,CASSGRGTHEQYF,TGTGCCAGCAGTGGGCGGGGGACCCACGAGCAGTACTTC
NA,TRBJ2-1,TRBV7-9,TRBD2,CASRYRSGVQNEQFF,TGTGCCAGCAGATACCGCAGCGGGGTTCAGAATGAGCAGTTCTTC
NA,TRBJ2-7,TRBV11-2,NA,CASRGLSLYEQYF,TGTGCCAGCAGGGGACTTAGCCTCTACGAGCAGTACTTC
many,TRBJ2-3,TRBV12-3/TRBV12-4,NA,CASSLRGTRTDTQYF,TGTGCCAGCAGTTTAAGGGGGACCAGGACAGATACGCAGTATTTT
few,TRBJ2-1,TRBV5-1,NA,CASSHDHSSYNEQFF,TGCGCCAGCAGCCATGACCATAGCTCCTACAATGAGCAGTTCTTC
NA,TRBJ2-1,TRBV7-2,NA,CASSPGGTQTYNEQFF,TGTGCCAGCAGCCCAGGGGGGACCCAAACCTACAATGAGCAGTTCTTC
once,TRBJ2-1,TRBV29-1,TRBD1,CSIEAQRGTGGNEQFF,TGCAGCATTGAAGCACAGAGGGGGACAGGGGGCAATGAGCAGTTCTTC
NA,TRBJ2-3,TRBV6-1,NA,CASGSGLSTDTQYF,TGTGCCAGTGGAAGCGGGCTCAGCACAGATACGCAGTATTTT
once,TRBJ2-7,TRBV20-1,TRBD1,CSARDPGQGAYEQYF,TGCAGTGCTAGAGACCCAGGACAGGGCGCCTACGAGCAGTACTTC
few,TRBJ2-7,TRBV20-1,NA,CSAGSNRLHTREQYF,TGCAGTGCTGGGAGTAATAGACTCCACACCCGCGAGCAGTACTTC
NA,TRBJ2-3,TRBV7-2,NA,CASSRVGTQFSTDTQYF,TGTGCCAGCAGCCGAGTCGGGACCCAGTTTAGCACAGATACGCAGTATTTT
NA,TRBJ2-3,TRBV12-3/TRBV12-4,TRBD2,CASRQTSGRNTQYF,TGTGCCAGCAGACAGACTAGCGGGAGAAATACGCAGTATTTT
NA,TRBJ2-1,TRBV7-2,TRBD2,CASQGRTGELAGDVNEQFF,TGTGCCAGCCAAGGCAGAACAGGTGAACTAGCGGGAGATGTAAATGAGCAGTTCTTC
NA,TRBJ2-3,TRBV9,TRBD2,CASSVESSGGADMQYF,TGTGCCAGCAGCGTAGAGTCTAGCGGGGGGGCAGATATGCAGTATTTT
few,TRBJ2-7,TRBV10-3,TRBD1,CAISESTGQYEQYF,TGTGCCATCAGTGAGTCGACAGGGCAATACGAGCAGTACTTC
NA,TRBJ2-7,TRBV20-1,NA,CSALREPTSYEQYF,TGCAGTGCTCTCAGGGAGCCGACCTCCTACGAGCAGTACTTC
NA,TRBJ2-1,TRBV7-9,NA,CASSPPDQFF,TGTGCCAGCAGCCCCCCCGACCAGTTCTTC
NA,TRBJ1-1,TRBV20-1,NA,CSAIFGGGIPEAFF,TGCAGTGCGATCTTCGGGGGCGGAATCCCTGAAGCTTTCTTT
NA,TRBJ2-5,TRBV27,NA,CASSFTRRETQYF,TGTGCCAGCAGTTTCACTAGGCGGGAGACCCAGTACTTC
NA,TRBJ1-2,TRBV29-1,TRBD1,CGVAGQGTNTF,TGCGGCGTTGCTGGACAGGGGACGAACACCTTC
NA,TRBJ1-2,TRBV5-6,NA,CASSLANRDNYGYTF,TGTGCCAGCAGCTTGGCGAACAGGGATAACTATGGCTACACCTTC
few,TRBJ2-7,TRBV25-1,NA,CASSDPTEYEQYF,TGTGCCAGCAGTGATCCTACGGAATACGAGCAGTACTTC
NA,TRBJ1-2,TRBV11-2,NA,CASSLEGDLVIANYGYTF,TGTGCCAGCAGCTTAGAAGGAGACTTGGTGATAGCTAACTATGGCTACACCTTC
once,TRBJ2-5,TRBV9,NA,CAGSEGKRVGETQYF,TGTGCCGGCTCAGAAGGCAAGCGGGTCGGGGAGACCCAGTACTTC
many,TRBJ2-5,TRBV5-6,NA,CASSGRTRETQYF,TGTGCCAGCAGCGGGAGGACAAGAGAGACCCAGTACTTC
NA,TRBJ2-3,TRBV29-1,TRBD1,CSVEKTGFTDTQYF,TGCAGCGTTGAAAAGACAGGGTTCACAGATACGCAGTATTTT
NA,TRBJ1-1,TRBV6-1,TRBD1,CASSKDRAAVNTEAFF,TGTGCCAGCAGTAAAGACAGGGCGGCGGTGAACACTGAAGCTTTCTTT
few,TRBJ2-7,TRBV7-8,NA,CASSLAPPQYEQYF,TGTGCCAGCAGCTTAGCCCCCCCTCAATACGAGCAGTACTTC
NA,TRBJ1-1,TRBV12-3/TRBV12-4,NA,CASRRLGRVRGAFF,TGTGCCAGCAGGCGGTTAGGCAGGGTGAGAGGGGCTTTCTTT
NA,TRBJ2-7,TRBV12-3/TRBV12-4,NA,CASSPQSPVGTYEQYF,TGTGCCAGCAGTCCCCAATCCCCTGTTGGGACCTACGAGCAGTACTTC
few,TRBJ2-2,TRBV6-5,TRBD2,CASSYGTSGGELFF,TGTGCCAGCAGTTACGGGACTAGCGGGGGGGAGCTGTTTTTT
NA,TRBJ2-3,TRBV7-3,NA,CASSLSSTGDTQYF,TGTGCCAGCAGCTTAAGTTCAACGGGGGATACGCAGTATTTT
medium-sized,TRBJ2-3,TRBV5-1,NA,CASSLRDRADTQYF,TGCGCCAGCAGCCTACGGGACCGTGCAGATACGCAGTATTTT
NA,TRBJ2-5,TRBV20-1,TRBD2,CSAPGLAGGPEEQYF,TGCAGTGCTCCGGGACTAGCGGGAGGGCCGGAGGAGCAGTACTTC